This T cell receptor beta chain was obtained from a study of T-cell reconstitution after alpha-beta-depleted transplantation in children. Preparation of the TCRbeta library used unique molecular identifiers. MiXCR was run by TCRdb on the PCR reads, yielding one entry per CDR3 protein. The sample has 500,000 to 650,000 distinct CDR3 sequences; 13% are singletons. Overall study findings and caveats: After one year, T-cell counts and TCRbeta diversity mostly came from new T cells.

The CDR3 is 17 amino acids. Trimming at V came to 0 bases and at J to 9 bases, leaving 10 bases not matched to a gene. Germline V gene sequence: CDR1 MNHEY, CDR2 SVGAGI. As concerns this clonotype: The antigen remains unidentified.

Material: PBMCs, mostly from graft donor cells, obtained 360 days after TCRalphabeta/CD19-depleted stem cell transplant. This chain uses TRBV6-5 with TRBJ2-2; 10 nucleotides line up with TRBD1. This clonotype was obtained from a male patient aged 10 to 17 who had a stem cell transplant for acute myeloid leukemia, so the T cells may come from the graft donor. The CDR3 nucleotides are TGTGCCAGCAGTTACTCGGCGGGGACAGGGGATAGCAGGGAGCTGTTTTTT. Amino acids: CASSYSAGTGDSRELFF.